This T cell receptor beta chain was retrieved from a study of cytomegalovirus exposure and HLA in healthy donors. Findings of the study overall: Analysis performed later found under 20,000 TCR beta sequences associated with HLA alleles at 0.05 false discovery rate. Relative to the roughly 700-donor mean, N-insertions were reportedly fewer in an Asian-associated ancestry cluster in a later analysis. Three chains tied to CMV proved CMV antigen-specific in vitro.

As regards this clone: What it binds is not known.

Amplification used 60 Vbeta primers and 13 Jbeta primers. Clones were read by immunoSEQ multiplex PCR, and TCRdb kept only the in-frame ones, dropping some. The sample consists of under 250,000 clones, about 85% of them appearing once. The TCR comes from a woman aged 45-65 years in good health and CMV-seropositive. Source material: PBMCs.

CDR3 residues: CAAAGPLGDTQYF. The CDR3 DNA follows: TGTGCCGCAGCGGGTCCCCTGGGAGATACGCAGTATTTT. This chain connects TRBV7-9 to TRBJ2-3; a weak D match, TRBD2 (6 bases). This CDR3 contains 13 residues. V lost 11 bases, J lost 5 bases, and 17 bases lay in between. CDR1 SEHNR and CDR2 FQNEAQ come from the germline V gene (reference sequence).